This TCR beta chain was retrieved from a study of glioma-infiltrating T cells after dendritic cell vaccination. As for the study in general: Monocyte-derived dendritic cells, cultured about 7 days with IL-4 and GM-CSF, were pulsed with autologous tumor lysate.

Time point reported: after dendritic cell vaccination, including at tumor progression/relapse. Fresh-frozen tumor tissue and more than two years of survival data were available for all. Profiling relied on immunoSEQ multiplex PCR, and the TCRdb table lists in-frame clones only, not all of them. The data show 99,000 or so clones, over 80% seen once. There are 10 residues in the CDR3. Trimming removed 11 bases from V and 4 bases from J; junction bases left unmatched: 1. Germline V lookup: CDR1 LNHDA, CDR2 SQIVND (reference sequence). The chain links TRBV19 to TRBJ1-1; TRBD1 agrees at 7 bases. The sequence came from a human donor with glioblastoma. Sequenced here: blood, sampled after dendritic cell vaccination. The CDR3 region is CASGGTEAFF. Written as DNA, the CDR3 is TGTGCCTCAGGGGGCACTGAAGCTTTCTTT.